These 32 T cell receptor beta chains were sequenced from one sample in a study of shared clonotypes between healthy human individuals (dated by TCRdb to the early 2020s). CD8 naive samples were CD45RO-negative cells positively selected for CCR7, giving a CD45RA+CCR7+ population that excluded TemRA cells. The protocol used for the library was the immunoSEQ multiplex PCR assay. TCRdb carries this immuneACCESS record with in-frame sequences only. Its versions omit some clonotypes, under half of them owing to an unresolved V gene in the studies checked, with the rest unexplained. Within this sample are under 2,000,000 clones, with about 95% of them counted one time only. The ten largest clones capture roughly 1% of the sample. Sequencing used naive CD8+ T cells sorted from blood. The sample's cell subset or site label, decoded: CD45RA+CCR7+. These receptors were collected from a man aged 18-30 years in good health.

Turning to this clone: The sample holds other DNA sequences that translate to the same CDR3. The J gene is TRBJ2-7, the V gene TRBV5-4; perhaps TRBD2 as D (7 bases). This CDR3 region has 14 residues. V was shortened by 4 bases and J by 3 bases, with 14 bases between the two germline ends. Germline V gives CDR1 SGHNT, CDR2 YYREEE (reference sequence). CDR3 protein: CASSPGGLGYEQYF. CDR3 DNA: TGTGCCAGCAGCCCCGGGGGGCTTGGCTACGAGCAGTACTTC.

The rearrangement links TRBV28 to TRBJ2-4; 15 nucleotides match TRBD2. V lost 6 bases to trimming and J lost 15 bases; unmatched junction nucleotides: 9. CDR3 length: 14 residues. Looked up from germline, CDR1 is MDHEN and CDR2 is SYDVKM. Here the CDR3 DNA reads TGTGCCAGCAGCCCCGGACTAGCGGGGGGGCGTGCGTACTTC. It encodes CASSPGLAGGRAYF.

V usage is TRBV6-5 and J usage is TRBJ1-2, with D possibly being TRBD1 (5 bases). The CDR3 is 14 residues long. Between the trimmed V and J ends, which lost 2 bases and 3 bases, there was a span of 10 bases. CDR1 is MNHEY, CDR2 SVGAGI, per germline. CDR3 nucleotide sequence: TGTGCCAGCAGTTACCTAGGGGAGGACTATGGCTACACCTTC. It translates to CASSYLGEDYGYTF.

CDR3 coding DNA: TGTGCCAGCAGCAGGACTAGCGGGCCCAAAAACATTCAGTACTTC. Amino acids: CASSRTSGPKNIQYF. The rearrangement links TRBV7-9 to TRBJ2-4, with 11 bases fitting TRBD2. This CDR3 comprises 15 residues. The J segment lost 2 bases and the V segment lost 5 bases, leaving 2 bases of the junction unmatched. Germline V CDR1 and CDR2: SEHNR, FQNEAQ (reference sequence).

J is TRBJ1-4 and V is TRBV7-8; possibly TRBD1 for D (5 bases). Deletions cut 4 bases from V and 4 bases from J, with 10 bases between. The length of the CDR3 is 14 residues. In germline, CDR1 is SGHVS, CDR2 FQNEAQ. CDR3 region: CASSYGGGNEKLFF. Here the CDR3 DNA reads TGTGCCAGCAGCTACGGTGGGGGTAATGAAAAACTGTTTTTT.

The rearrangement joins TRBV11-3 to TRBJ2-1; TRBD2 might be the D (7 bases). This CDR3 is 18 amino acids long. Trimming took 0 bases from V and 4 from J, leaving 19 bases between them. CDR1 SGHNT and CDR2 YENEEA come from the germline V gene. CDR3 coding DNA: TGTGCCAGCAGCTTAGAGGGTTTTGGTGGGAGGGGGTACAATGAGCAGTTCTTC. As protein: CASSLEGFGGRGYNEQFF.

The V and J genes are TRBV5-6 and TRBJ2-4, with TRBD1 as a possible D gene (6 bases). Trimming cost V 4 bases and J 7 bases, with 12 bases left between them. CDR3 length: 13 residues. CDR1 and CDR2 from the germline V gene are SGHDT and YYEEEE. The CDR3 DNA sequence: TGTGCCAGCAGCACGGACAGCTTGAACATTCAGTACTTC. It yields the protein CASSTDSLNIQYF.

CDR3 nucleotide sequence: TGTGCCAGCAGTCCACTAGGGTCCCTTCAGCCCCAGCATTTT. Its protein product is CASSPLGSLQPQHF. The V gene is TRBV27, the J gene TRBJ1-5; D uncertain. Germline CDR1 and CDR2: MNHEY and SMNVEV (reference sequence). This CDR3 spans 14 amino acids. The V end lost 5 bases, the J end lost 6 bases, and 14 bases lay between the germline ends.

The chain has TRBV28 and TRBJ2-1; a weak D match, TRBD1 (5 bases). V was trimmed by 6 bases and J by 0 bases, leaving 9 bases between them. Germline V CDR1 and CDR2: MDHEN, SYDVKM. CDR3 length equals 14 residues. The CDR3 coding sequence is TGTGCCAGCAGGATGACAGTCTCCTACAATGAGCAGTTCTTC. It specifies CASRMTVSYNEQFF.

Regarding this clone: Other DNA sequences of this sample code for an identical CDR3. The chain employs TRBV27 and TRBJ2-3; TRBD2 is a possible D gene (6 bases). Germline lookup yields CDR1 MNHEY and CDR2 SMNVEV (reference sequence). Trimming left V 3 bases short and J 6 bases short, with 7 bases between. The CDR3 has 12 residues. CDR3 sequence: CASSFGGDTQYF. The CDR3 nucleotides are TGTGCCAGCAGTTTTGGGGGGGATACGCAGTATTTT.

The chain couples TRBV5-1 to TRBJ2-5; D remains ambiguous. The CDR3 contains 15 residues. Looked up from germline, CDR1 is SGHRS and CDR2 is YFSETQ. Trimming pared 0 bases from V and 5 bases from J, leaving 14 bases between. CDR3 nucleotides: TGCGCCAGCAGCTTGGAGGGTGGGGTGGCGGAGACCCAGTACTTC. Translation gives CASSLEGGVAETQYF. Variable domain in full (rest from reference TRBV5-1 and TRBJ2-5): KAGVTQTPRYLIKTRGQQVTLSCSPISGHRSVSWYQQTPGQGLQFLFEYFSETQRNKGNFPGRFSGRQFSNSRSEMNVSTLELGDSALYLCASSLEGGVAETQYFGPGTRLLVL.

The J gene is TRBJ2-1, the V gene TRBV23-1, with 13 bases that match TRBD2. TRBV23-1 is designated an ORF whose function remains uncertain. V shed 3 bases and J 6 bases; nucleotides not matched to a gene: 5. The CDR3 runs to 16 residues. CDR3 residues: CASSQPGLAGLNEQFF. The CDR3 bases are TGCGCCAGCAGTCAGCCGGGACTAGCGGGACTCAATGAGCAGTTCTTC.

The chain carries TRBV7-9 and TRBJ2-1; 10 bases map to TRBD2. V gave up 4 bases and J gave up 9 bases; unmatched junction bases: 9. Germline-derived CDR1 and CDR2 are SEHNR and FQNEAQ (reference sequence). This CDR3 is built from 15 residues. CDR3 nucleotide sequence: TGTGCCAGCAGCTCCCCTAGCGGGAGAAGAAGTGAGCAGTTCTTC. This sequence encodes CASSSPSGRRSEQFF.

V and J are TRBV27 and TRBJ2-7; D call uncertain. The germline gives CDR1 MNHEY, CDR2 SMNVEV (reference sequence). Trimming left V 5 bases short and J 0 bases short, with 14 bases between. The CDR3 loop spans 15 amino acids. The CDR3 DNA sequence: TGTGCCAGCAGTACATGGGCAACGGGCTCCTACGAGCAGTACTTC. As protein: CASSTWATGSYEQYF.

The chain is built from TRBV27 and TRBJ2-7; 8 bases agree with TRBD2. V shed 1 base and J 2 bases; nucleotides not matched to a gene: 7. CDR1 MNHEY and CDR2 SMNVEV come from the germline V gene (reference sequence). CDR3 length: 16 residues. The CDR3 nucleotides read TGTGCCAGCAGTTTATATACTAGCGGAGAGACCTACGAGCAGTACTTC. It specifies CASSLYTSGETYEQYF.

J is TRBJ1-5 and V is TRBV15; the D is unclear. CDR3 length equals 14 residues. V was clipped by 1 base and J by 10 bases, with 14 bases between them. Germline loops: CDR1 LNHNV, CDR2 YYDKDF (reference sequence). CDR3 in amino acids: CATSRGTGRRPQHF. The CDR3 coding sequence is TGTGCCACCAGCAGAGGGACGGGGAGACGACCCCAGCATTTT.

This rearrangement joins TRBV25-1 to TRBJ2-5; 8 nucleotides agree with TRBD1. The CDR3 is 15 amino acids. Trimming cost V 5 bases and J 5 bases; bases outside gene matches: 10. Per the germline V gene, CDR1 is MGHDK and CDR2 is SYGVNS. The CDR3 coding sequence is TGTGCCAGCAGTACTCTCAGGGGGCGCCCTGAGACCCAGTACTTC. This translates into CASSTLRGRPETQYF.

This clone has a single count. The rearrangement joins TRBV5-3 to TRBJ2-7; the D is unclear. TRBV5-3 is an ORF; its function is uncertain. The CDR3 sequence is 11 residues long. The V gene lost 0 bases and the J gene lost 7 bases, with 5 bases spanning the gap. The CDR3 DNA follows: TGTGCCAGAAGCTTGGTAGAGGAGCAGTACTTC. Its protein is CARSLVEEQYF.

Turning to this clone: This same CDR3 is encoded by further DNA sequences in the sample. V usage is TRBV11-2 and J usage is TRBJ2-7; D not resolved. There are 13 residues in the CDR3. Germline assignment: CDR1 SGHAT and CDR2 FQNNGV. V lost 3 bases and J 2 bases, leaving 8 bases between the germline ends. The chain's CDR3 is CASSFSTPYEQYF. In nucleotides, the CDR3 is TGTGCCAGCAGCTTCTCGACGCCCTACGAGCAGTACTTC.

The chain carries TRBV13 and TRBJ1-2, with 8 positions matching TRBD1. Germline V gives CDR1 PRHDT, CDR2 FYEKMQ (reference sequence). This CDR3 contains 16 residues. With 4 bases clipped from V and 12 bases from J, the junction kept 19 bases outside the gene matches. As DNA, the CDR3 is TGTGCCAGCAGCTCTCCTCCCGGACAGGGATCGGGCGTGGACACCTTC. Translated, it gives CASSSPPGQGSGVDTF.

As concerns this clone: Other DNA sequences in this specimen translate into the identical CDR3. V is TRBV27 and J is TRBJ2-2, with D possibly called TRBD1 or TRBD2 (5 bases each). Trimming took off 3 bases at V and 2 bases at J, with 7 bases between the two ends. In germline, CDR1 is MNHEY, CDR2 SMNVEV (reference sequence). The CDR3 length is 14 residues. The CDR3 sequence: CASSLGPNTGELFF. The CDR3 DNA reads as TGTGCCAGCAGTTTGGGACCAAACACCGGGGAGCTGTTTTTT.

This chain connects TRBV4-1 to TRBJ2-7, with 8 bases lining up with TRBD1. Germline V gene sequence: CDR1 MGHRA, CDR2 YSYEKL. This CDR3 has 13 amino acids. V dropped 4 bases and J dropped 5; count of bases not matched to a gene: 4. CDR3 sequence (DNA): TGCGCCAGCAGCCCCGCAGGGGGCCACGAGCAGTACTTC. It encodes CASSPAGGHEQYF.

This chain links TRBV19 with TRBJ2-7; 9 nucleotides align to TRBD1. This CDR3 is built from 15 residues. V gave up 3 bases and J gave up 3 bases; unmatched junction bases: 6. In germline, CDR1 is LNHDA, CDR2 SQIVND (reference sequence). This CDR3 reads CASSIPGQGDYEQYF. CDR3 DNA: TGTGCCAGTAGTATTCCGGGACAGGGTGACTACGAGCAGTACTTC.

The chain is built from TRBV5-1 and TRBJ2-3, with 12 bases identical to TRBD2. Germline V gene data show CDR1 as SGHRS and CDR2 as YFSETQ. The CDR3 covers 15 residues. Trimming took 5 bases from V and 2 from J; bases not matched to a gene: 3. CDR3: CASRLAGGSTDTQYF. CDR3 bases: TGCGCCAGCAGGCTAGCGGGGGGGTCCACAGATACGCAGTATTTT. Full variable domain (missing parts from reference TRBV5-1 and TRBJ2-3): KAGVTQTPRYLIKTRGQQVTLSCSPISGHRSVSWYQQTPGQGLQFLFEYFSETQRNKGNFPGRFSGRQFSNSRSEMNVSTLELGDSALYLCASRLAGGSTDTQYFGPGTRLTVL.

The chain has TRBV4-3 and TRBJ1-2, with D perhaps TRBD1 (6 bases). The length of the CDR3 is 14 residues. Germline V CDR1 and CDR2: LGHNA, YSLEER. The V and J ends lost 4 bases and 8 bases respectively, with 17 bases between them. This CDR3 is CASSLDRTLGGYTF. The CDR3 coding sequence is TGCGCCAGCAGCCTAGACAGGACCCTCGGCGGCTACACCTTC.

The rearrangement uses TRBV5-1 and TRBJ2-5; D remains unclear. The CDR3 sequence is 15 residues long. The V end lost 4 bases, the J end lost 4 bases, and 17 bases lay between the germline ends. Germline V gene sequence: CDR1 SGHRS, CDR2 YFSETQ. The CDR3 nucleotides are TGCGCCAGCAGCACCACCGGGCCCCCGGGAGAGACCCAGTACTTC. It codes for CASSTTGPPGETQYF.

The rearrangement links TRBV29-1 to TRBJ2-7, with TRBD2 identical over 7 bases. V was clipped by 4 bases and J by 7 bases; unmatched bases: 7. This CDR3 is built from 12 residues. CDR1 is SQVTM and CDR2 is ANQGSEA in the germline V gene. The CDR3 protein is CSVAFLGGEQYF. CDR3 nucleotide sequence: TGCAGCGTTGCCTTTTTGGGGGGGGAGCAGTACTTC.

The genes are TRBV7-2 and TRBJ2-1, with TRBD2 matching over 7 bases. CDR3 size: 15 residues. Germline CDR1 is SGHTA and CDR2 is FQGNSA. The trim removed 8 bases at V and 3 bases at J, leaving 10 bases unmatched. CDR3 in amino acids: CASGVWGGGYNEQFF. CDR3 sequence (DNA): TGTGCCAGCGGTGTATGGGGGGGAGGCTACAATGAGCAGTTCTTC. Filled out from reference TRBV7-2 and TRBJ2-1, the complete variable domain reads GAGVSQSPSNKVTEKGKDVELRCDPISGHTALYWYRQSLGQGLEFLIYFQGNSAPDKSGLPSDRFSAERTGGSVSTLTIQRTQQEDSAVYLCASGVWGGGYNEQFFGPGTRLTVL.

The V gene is TRBV7-6, the J gene TRBJ1-2; D is unresolved. Germline V gene sequence: CDR1 SGHVS, CDR2 FNYEAQ. The CDR3 consists of 13 residues. V was pared by 5 bases and J by 2 bases, with 9 bases between. The CDR3, as DNA: TGTGCCAGCAGCCAGGACGGAAACTATGGCTACACCTTC. Its translation is CASSQDGNYGYTF.

This chain uses TRBV6-5 with TRBJ2-3; the D is unclear. Germline CDR1 MNHEY, CDR2 SVGAGI. V was pared by 6 bases and J by 6 bases, with 16 bases between. The CDR3 is 14 residues long. In DNA form, the CDR3 reads TGTGCCAGCAGCCCGTCTGGGGAATCCGATACGCAGTATTTT. It yields the protein CASSPSGESDTQYF.

The chain couples TRBV9 to TRBJ2-1, with 7 bases fitting TRBD2. Germline V gene lookup returns CDR1 SGDLS and CDR2 YYNGEE. This CDR3 region has 14 residues. V was clipped by 0 bases and J by 5 bases; unmatched bases: 2. CDR3 sequence (DNA): TGTGCCAGCAGCGTAGTGGGGGGGAACAATGAGCAGTTCTTC. It yields the protein CASSVVGGNNEQFF.

This clone was recorded once. The chain uses TRBV2 and TRBJ1-1; D call uncertain. The CDR3 contains 11 residues. The germline V gene has CDR1 SNHLY and CDR2 FYNNEI. With 3 bases removed from V and 7 bases from J, the gap between germline ends came to 6 bases. The CDR3 DNA is TGTGCCAGCAGTGATAGTGTTGAAGCTTTCTTT. The encoded protein is CASSDSVEAFF.